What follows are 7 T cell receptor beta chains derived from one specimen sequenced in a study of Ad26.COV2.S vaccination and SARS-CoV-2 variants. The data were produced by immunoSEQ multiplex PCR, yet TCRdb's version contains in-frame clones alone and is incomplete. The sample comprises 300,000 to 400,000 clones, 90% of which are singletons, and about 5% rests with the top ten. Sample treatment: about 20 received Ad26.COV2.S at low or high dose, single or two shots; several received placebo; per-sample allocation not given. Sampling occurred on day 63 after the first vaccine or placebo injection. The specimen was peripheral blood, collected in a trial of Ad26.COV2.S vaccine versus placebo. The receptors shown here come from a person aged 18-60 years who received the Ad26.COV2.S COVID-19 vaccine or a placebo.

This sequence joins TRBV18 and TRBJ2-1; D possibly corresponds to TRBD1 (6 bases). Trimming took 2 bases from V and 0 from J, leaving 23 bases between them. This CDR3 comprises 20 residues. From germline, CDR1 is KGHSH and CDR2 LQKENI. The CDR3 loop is CASSPDRRGGGESSYNEQFF. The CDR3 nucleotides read TGTGCCAGCTCACCAGACCGCAGGGGTGGTGGGGAGAGCTCCTACAATGAGCAGTTCTTC.

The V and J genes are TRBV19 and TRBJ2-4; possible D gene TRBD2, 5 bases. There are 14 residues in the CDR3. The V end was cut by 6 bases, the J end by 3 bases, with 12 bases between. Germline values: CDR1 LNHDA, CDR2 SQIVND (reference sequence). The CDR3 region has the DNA TGTGCCAGTAGCGGGGATCGAGGCAAAAACATTCAGTACTTC. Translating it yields CASSGDRGKNIQYF.

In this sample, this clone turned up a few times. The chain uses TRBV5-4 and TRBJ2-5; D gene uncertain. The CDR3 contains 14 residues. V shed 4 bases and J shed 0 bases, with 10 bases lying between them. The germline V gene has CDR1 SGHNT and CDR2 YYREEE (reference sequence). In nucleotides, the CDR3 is TGTGCCAGCAGCCCCGGAACGTACCAAGAGACCCAGTACTTC. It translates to CASSPGTYQETQYF.

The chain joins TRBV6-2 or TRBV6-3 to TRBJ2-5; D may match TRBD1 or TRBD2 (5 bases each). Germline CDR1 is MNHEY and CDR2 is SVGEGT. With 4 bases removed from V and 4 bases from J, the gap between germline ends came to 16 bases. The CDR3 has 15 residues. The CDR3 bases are TGTGCCAGCAGTTTTGGGACCCAGCTCGCAGAGACCCAGTACTTC. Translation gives CASSFGTQLAETQYF.

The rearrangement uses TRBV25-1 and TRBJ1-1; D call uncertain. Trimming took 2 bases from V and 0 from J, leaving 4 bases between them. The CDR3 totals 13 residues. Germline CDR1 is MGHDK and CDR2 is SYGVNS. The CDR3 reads CASSEVMNTEAFF. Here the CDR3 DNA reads TGTGCCAGCAGTGAAGTTATGAACACTGAAGCTTTCTTT.

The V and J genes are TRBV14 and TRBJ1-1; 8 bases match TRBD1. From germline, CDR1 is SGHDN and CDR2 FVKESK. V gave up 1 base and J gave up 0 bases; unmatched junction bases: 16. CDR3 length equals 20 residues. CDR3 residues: CASSQGSFFGTGDMNTEAFF. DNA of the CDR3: TGTGCCAGCAGCCAAGGAAGCTTCTTCGGGACAGGCGATATGAACACTGAAGCTTTCTTT.

The CDR3 nucleotides are TGTGCCAGCAGTTACCCCGAGAATACGCAGTATTTT. Its translation: CASSYPENTQYF. This chain joins TRBV6-2 or TRBV6-3 and TRBJ2-3; D gene uncertain. Germline lookup yields CDR1 MNHEY and CDR2 SVGEGT. V lost 2 bases to trimming and J lost 7 bases, with 7 bases between them. The CDR3 loop spans 12 amino acids.